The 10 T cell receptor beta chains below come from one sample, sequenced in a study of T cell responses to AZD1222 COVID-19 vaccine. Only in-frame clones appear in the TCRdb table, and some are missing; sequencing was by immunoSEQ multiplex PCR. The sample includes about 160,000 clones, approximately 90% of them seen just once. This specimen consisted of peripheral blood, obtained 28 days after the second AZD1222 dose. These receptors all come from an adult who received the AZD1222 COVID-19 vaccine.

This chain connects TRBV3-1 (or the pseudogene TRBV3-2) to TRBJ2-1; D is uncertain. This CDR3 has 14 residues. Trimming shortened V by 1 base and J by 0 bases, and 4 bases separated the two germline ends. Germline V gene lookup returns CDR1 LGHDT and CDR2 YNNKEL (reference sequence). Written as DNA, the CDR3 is TGTGCCAGCAGCCAAGTAGGCTCCTACAATGAGCAGTTCTTC. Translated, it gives CASSQVGSYNEQFF.

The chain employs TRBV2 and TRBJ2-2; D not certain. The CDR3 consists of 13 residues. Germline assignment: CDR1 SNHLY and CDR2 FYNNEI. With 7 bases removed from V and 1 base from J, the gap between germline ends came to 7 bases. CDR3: CASKELNTGELFF. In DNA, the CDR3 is TGTGCCAGCAAGGAATTGAACACCGGGGAGCTGTTTTTT.

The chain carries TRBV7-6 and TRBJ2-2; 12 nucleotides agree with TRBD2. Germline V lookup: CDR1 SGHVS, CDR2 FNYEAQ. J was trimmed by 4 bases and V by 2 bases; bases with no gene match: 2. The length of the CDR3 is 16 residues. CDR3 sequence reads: CASSLLGLAGTGELFF. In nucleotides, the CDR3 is TGTGCCAGCAGCTTACTGGGACTAGCGGGCACCGGGGAGCTGTTTTTT.

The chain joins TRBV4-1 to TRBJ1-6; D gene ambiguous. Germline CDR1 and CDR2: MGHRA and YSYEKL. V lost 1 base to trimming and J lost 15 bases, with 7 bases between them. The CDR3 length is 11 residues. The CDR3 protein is CASSQANLLHF. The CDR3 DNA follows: TGCGCCAGCAGCCAAGCCAACCTCCTCCACTTT.

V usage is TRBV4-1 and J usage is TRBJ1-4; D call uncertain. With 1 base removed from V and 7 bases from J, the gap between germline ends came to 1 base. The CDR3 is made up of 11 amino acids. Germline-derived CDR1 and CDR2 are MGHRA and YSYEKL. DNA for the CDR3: TGCGCCAGCAGCCAAGCTGAAAAACTGTTTTTT. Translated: CASSQAEKLFF.

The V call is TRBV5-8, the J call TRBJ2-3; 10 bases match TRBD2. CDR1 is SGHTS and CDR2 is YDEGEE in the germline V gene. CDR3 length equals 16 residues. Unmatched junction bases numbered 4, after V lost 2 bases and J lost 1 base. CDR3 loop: CASSFGLAGGTDTQYF. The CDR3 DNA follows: TGTGCCAGCAGCTTCGGGCTAGCGGGAGGCACAGATACGCAGTATTTT. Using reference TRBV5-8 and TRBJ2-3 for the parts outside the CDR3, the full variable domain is EAGVTQSPTHLIKTRGQQATLRCSPISGHTSVYWYQQALGLGLQFLLWYDEGEERNRGNFPPRFSGRQFPNYSSELNVNALELEDSALYLCASSFGLAGGTDTQYFGPGTRLTVL.

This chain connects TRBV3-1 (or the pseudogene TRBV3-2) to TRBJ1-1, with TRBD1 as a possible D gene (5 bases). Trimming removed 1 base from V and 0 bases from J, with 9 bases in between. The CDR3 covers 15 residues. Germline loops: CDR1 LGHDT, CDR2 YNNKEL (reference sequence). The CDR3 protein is CASSQGQLMNTEAFF. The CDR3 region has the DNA TGTGCCAGCAGCCAAGGACAGCTCATGAACACTGAAGCTTTCTTT.

The CDR3 DNA reads as TGTGCCAGTAGTATAGCCCGGGAGTATGGCTACACCTTC. Its translation: CASSIAREYGYTF. The chain has TRBV19 and TRBJ1-2; D uncertain. Trimming stripped 1 base from V and 5 bases from J, with 8 bases between. CDR3 length: 13 residues. CDR1 is LNHDA, CDR2 SQIVND, per germline (reference sequence).

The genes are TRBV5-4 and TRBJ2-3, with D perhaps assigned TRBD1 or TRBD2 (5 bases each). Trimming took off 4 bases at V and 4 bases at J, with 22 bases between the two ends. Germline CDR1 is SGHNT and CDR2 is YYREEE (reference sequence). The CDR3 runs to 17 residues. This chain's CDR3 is CASSRPSGTVSADTQYF. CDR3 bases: TGTGCCAGCAGCCGGCCCTCCGGGACCGTATCGGCAGATACGCAGTATTTT.

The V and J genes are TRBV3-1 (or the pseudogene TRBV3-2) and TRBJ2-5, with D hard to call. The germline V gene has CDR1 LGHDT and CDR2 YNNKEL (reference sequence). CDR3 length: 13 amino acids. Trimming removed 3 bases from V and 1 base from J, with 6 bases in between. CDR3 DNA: TGTGCCAGCAGCCAGTTCGTCCAAGAGACCCAGTACTTC. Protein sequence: CASSQFVQETQYF.